Below, 31 T cell receptor beta chains from the same sample are listed, as sequenced in a study of blood T cell repertoires in COVID-19. Profiled with immunoSEQ multiplex PCR; TCRdb holds only in-frame clones, not every one. The table shows about 140,000 clones, with around 82% occurring only once. Material for sequencing was peripheral blood. Receptors were obtained from a woman aged 60-75 years with acute or convalescent COVID-19.

This chain connects TRBV28 to TRBJ2-2, with 10 nucleotides matching TRBD2. CDR3 length: 21 amino acids. In germline, CDR1 is MDHEN, CDR2 SYDVKM. V shed 3 bases, J shed 4 bases, and the junction held 20 bases outside the gene matches. CDR3: CASSLPEGSGRWPGGTGELFF. The CDR3 region has the DNA TGTGCCAGCAGTTTGCCCGAGGGTAGCGGGAGGTGGCCCGGGGGCACCGGGGAGCTGTTTTTT.

This clone has only one observation. The rearrangement links TRBV12-5 to TRBJ2-1; 8 positions agree with TRBD2. The V gene's germline CDR1 is LGHNT and CDR2 FRNRAP. The CDR3 is 17 residues long. V trimming: 1 base; J trimming: 4 bases; junction bases outside the gene matches: 9. Here the CDR3 DNA reads TGTGCTAGTGGTTTGGGTTCTACTAGCGGAGGTTACAATGAGCAGTTCTTC. Translating gives CASGLGSTSGGYNEQFF.

The chain recombines TRBV27 with TRBJ2-1, with a possible D match to TRBD1 (6 bases). Per germline, CDR1 MNHEY and CDR2 SMNVEV (reference sequence). This CDR3 spans 13 amino acids. The V end lost 6 bases, the J end lost 4 bases, and 10 bases lay between the germline ends. This chain's CDR3 is CASSETGYNEQFF. The CDR3 DNA reads TGTGCCAGCAGCGAAACAGGGTACAATGAGCAGTTCTTC.

V and J are TRBV3-1 (or the pseudogene TRBV3-2) and TRBJ2-7; 12 nucleotides line up with TRBD2. Germline V CDR1 and CDR2: LGHDT, YNNKEL (reference sequence). The CDR3 extends over 17 amino acids. V shed 3 bases and J 4 bases; nucleotides not matched to a gene: 10. DNA for the CDR3: TGTGCCAGCAGCCATTTAGGACTAGCGGGAAATTCTTACGAGCAGTACTTC. As protein: CASSHLGLAGNSYEQYF.

The chain links TRBV7-3 to TRBJ2-1; 7 bases are a match to TRBD2. Trimming at V came to 2 bases and at J to 5 bases, leaving 15 bases not matched to a gene. Germline assignment: CDR1 SGHTA and CDR2 FQGTGA. This CDR3 spans 18 amino acids. CDR3 coding DNA: TGTGCCAGCAGCTTAGACCCCGTCCGCGGGAGTATCGACAATGAGCAGTTCTTC. This encodes CASSLDPVRGSIDNEQFF.

This clone was found once. This chain joins TRBV11-2 and TRBJ2-5, with TRBD1 as a possible D gene (6 bases). Germline lookup yields CDR1 SGHAT and CDR2 FQNNGV. The CDR3 spans 13 residues. V was trimmed by 5 bases and J by 3 bases, leaving 10 bases between them. CDR3 region: CASSDGQKETQYF. CDR3 in DNA: TGTGCCAGCAGCGACGGACAGAAAGAGACCCAGTACTTC.

V and J are TRBV27 and TRBJ2-7; perhaps TRBD2 as D (6 bases). The germline V gene encodes CDR1 MNHEY and CDR2 SMNVEV (reference sequence). Trimming left V 5 bases short and J 3 bases short, with 14 bases between. The CDR3 sequence is 14 residues long. In DNA, the CDR3 is TGTGCCAGCAGTCATAGCGGTGGGGGCTACGAGCAGTACTTC. This translates into CASSHSGGGYEQYF.

V usage is TRBV24-1 and J usage is TRBJ1-2; D remains ambiguous. The V end lost 6 bases, the J end lost 2 bases, and 9 bases lay between the germline ends. The CDR3 extends over 13 amino acids. The germline V gene has CDR1 KGHDR and CDR2 SFDVKD. The CDR3: CATSQDPNYGYTF. CDR3 nucleotide sequence: TGTGCCACCAGTCAGGATCCAAACTATGGCTACACCTTC.

This clone has just one count. This rearrangement joins TRBV27 to TRBJ1-2, with 10 bases identical to TRBD1. CDR1 and CDR2 (germline): MNHEY, SMNVEV (reference sequence). V lost 3 bases and J lost 3; bases outside the gene matches: 1. The CDR3 is 14 residues long. The CDR3 nucleotides are TGTGCCAGCAGTTTGGGGACAGGGGACTATGGCTACACCTTC. Its protein is CASSLGTGDYGYTF.

The chain employs TRBV5-1 and TRBJ2-7; 11 bases line up with TRBD2. This CDR3 has 14 residues. Germline CDR1 reads SGHRS; CDR2 reads YFSETQ. V gave up 4 bases and J gave up 4 bases; unmatched junction bases: 4. In DNA form, the CDR3 reads TGCGCCAGCAGCCCGGCTAGCGGGAGGTACGAGCAGTACTTC. Amino acid sequence: CASSPASGRYEQYF.

V is TRBV2 and J is TRBJ2-3; the D gene is possibly TRBD2 (7 bases). V dropped 7 bases and J dropped 2 bases, with 16 bases sitting between them. This CDR3 has 15 residues. The V gene's germline CDR1 is SNHLY and CDR2 FYNNEI. The CDR3 protein is CASKGGRQPTDTQYF. The CDR3 DNA reads as TGTGCCAGCAAGGGGGGGCGTCAGCCCACAGATACGCAGTATTTT.

Written as DNA, the CDR3 is TGTGCCAGCACCCGACAGGCTAGCGGGAACAGCAGGTCCGGGGAGCTGTTTTTT. Translated: CASTRQASGNSRSGELFF. The chain recombines TRBV7-9 with TRBJ2-2, with 9 nucleotides matching TRBD2. After removal of 7 bases from V and 6 bases from J, the junction contained 18 bases not matched to a gene. From germline, CDR1 is SEHNR and CDR2 FQNEAQ (reference sequence). The CDR3 runs 18 residues.

The chain joins TRBV7-9 to TRBJ2-7; 8 nucleotides align to TRBD1. There are 15 residues in the CDR3. With 6 bases clipped from V and 6 bases from J, the junction kept 13 bases outside the gene matches. Germline lookup yields CDR1 SEHNR and CDR2 FQNEAQ (reference sequence). The chain's CDR3 is CASRTDRGIVGEQYF. CDR3 nucleotide sequence: TGTGCCAGCAGAACCGACAGGGGTATAGTGGGCGAGCAGTACTTC.

This chain's CDR3 is CASSRPMGQGASGYTF. As DNA, the CDR3 is TGTGCCAGCAGCCGACCCATGGGACAGGGGGCAAGTGGCTACACCTTC. V usage is TRBV6-6 and J usage is TRBJ1-2; 12 positions agree with TRBD1. V lost 6 bases to trimming and J lost 7 bases; unmatched junction nucleotides: 12. The CDR3 covers 16 residues. Germline loops: CDR1 MNHNY, CDR2 SVGAGI (reference sequence).

The chain is built from TRBV2 and TRBJ1-6; D gene ambiguous. The CDR3 sequence is 15 residues long. The germline CDR1 and CDR2 sequences are SNHLY and FYNNEI. Trimming removed 4 bases at V and 8 bases at J, with 15 bases between. In DNA form, the CDR3 reads TGTGCCAGCAGTGCTGAGTATGGGCCTTATTCACCCCTCCACTTT. Translating it yields CASSAEYGPYSPLHF.

The chain uses TRBV19 and TRBJ1-2; 7 nucleotides line up with TRBD1. This CDR3 is built from 12 residues. Looked up from germline, CDR1 is LNHDA and CDR2 is SQIVND (reference sequence). The V segment lost 7 bases and the J segment 5 bases; nucleotides outside the gene matches: 4. CDR3 DNA sequence: TGTGCCAGTAAGACAGGGTCGTATGGCTACACCTTC. It codes for CASKTGSYGYTF.

The gene calls are TRBV24-1 and TRBJ2-5; 8 bases align to TRBD2. Germline V lookup: CDR1 KGHDR, CDR2 SFDVKD. V dropped 6 bases and J dropped 5; count of bases not matched to a gene: 10. This CDR3 spans 15 amino acids. The CDR3 DNA follows: TGTGCCACCAGTCAAGGCGGGAGGTCGGGGGAGACCCAGTACTTC. This sequence encodes CATSQGGRSGETQYF.

This chain connects TRBV9 to TRBJ2-7; D gene unclear. The germline V gene encodes CDR1 SGDLS and CDR2 YYNGEE. The CDR3 totals 13 residues. V was shortened by 0 bases and J by 4 bases, with 8 bases between the two germline ends. CDR3 residues: CASSVAPGYEQYF. In DNA form, the CDR3 reads TGTGCCAGCAGCGTAGCTCCCGGGTACGAGCAGTACTTC.

The rearrangement joins TRBV6-2 or TRBV6-3 to TRBJ1-1; D perhaps matches TRBD1 (6 bases). The CDR3 is made up of 16 amino acids. The germline gives CDR1 MNHEY, CDR2 SVGEGT. Trimming took off 6 bases at V and 1 base at J, with 18 bases between the two ends. This CDR3 reads CASSLTFEGGNTEAFF. CDR3 coding DNA: TGTGCCAGCAGCCTAACCTTTGAAGGGGGGAACACTGAAGCTTTCTTT.

This clone has just one count. This rearrangement joins TRBV7-9 to TRBJ1-5; tentative D call: TRBD1 (5 bases). The CDR3 runs to 14 residues. V was pared by 1 base and J by 2 bases, with 6 bases between. The germline V gene encodes CDR1 SEHNR and CDR2 FQNEAQ (reference sequence). CDR3 in DNA: TGTGCCAGCAGCTTAGAAGGGGGCAATCAGCCCCAGCATTTT. Protein sequence: CASSLEGGNQPQHF.

The chain joins TRBV28 to TRBJ2-1; D not certain. Deletions cut 4 bases from V and 6 bases from J, with 7 bases between. Per germline, CDR1 MDHEN and CDR2 SYDVKM. CDR3 length: 12 residues. CDR3 amino acids: CASSSQVNEQFF. CDR3 DNA: TGTGCCAGCAGTTCTCAGGTCAATGAGCAGTTCTTC.

CDR3: CASRPATGRNYGYTF. In DNA form, the CDR3 reads TGTGCCAGCAGGCCCGCGACAGGGAGGAACTATGGCTACACCTTC. The rearrangement joins TRBV11-2 to TRBJ1-2; TRBD1 aligns across 7 bases. This CDR3 is 15 amino acids long. The V and J ends lost 6 bases and 2 bases, in that order; junction bases with no gene match: 9. Per the germline V gene, CDR1 is SGHAT and CDR2 is FQNNGV.

The rearrangement joins TRBV7-5 to TRBJ2-1; the D call of TRBD2 is as the table states it, not checked on the DNA. TRBV7-5 is flagged as a pseudogene. The CDR3 extends over 17 amino acids. The CDR3 DNA follows: TGTGCCAGAAGCTTACGGGGACTAGCGGGATGGATGAATGAGCAGTTCTTC. It yields the protein CARSLRGLAGWMNEQFF.

The chain uses TRBV5-4 and TRBJ2-7, with D maybe TRBD2 (6 bases). CDR1 and CDR2 from the germline V gene are SGHNT and YYREEE (reference sequence). The CDR3 sequence is 12 residues long. V was clipped by 2 bases and J by 4 bases, with 7 bases between them. The chain's CDR3 is CASSFGTYEQYF. Here the CDR3 DNA reads TGTGCCAGCAGCTTTGGGACTTACGAGCAGTACTTC.

The chain has TRBV27 and TRBJ1-1; D gene ambiguous. There are 11 residues in the CDR3. The germline V and J ends were trimmed by 6 bases and 10 bases, with 12 bases remaining between them. The germline V gene has CDR1 MNHEY and CDR2 SMNVEV (reference sequence). The DNA for the CDR3 is TGTGCCAGCAGGCCGCGATTTGGAGCTTTCTTT. It specifies CASRPRFGAFF.

This clone turned up a few times. The chain combines TRBV28 with TRBJ1-4; possible D gene TRBD1, 6 bases. The CDR3 totals 13 residues. Germline values: CDR1 MDHEN, CDR2 SYDVKM. V was trimmed by 7 bases and J by 11 bases, leaving 17 bases between them. In DNA, the CDR3 is TGTGCCAGCACCCCAGGGGAAATGAGGAAACTGTTTTTT. Its protein is CASTPGEMRKLFF.

The chain carries TRBV5-5 and TRBJ1-5; TRBD1 is a possible D gene (6 bases). Germline CDR1 reads SGHKS; CDR2 reads YYEKEE (reference sequence). This CDR3 has 14 residues. V was shortened by 3 bases and J by 5 bases, with 12 bases between the two germline ends. CDR3 nucleotides: TGTGCCAGCAGCTGGGGACACACGTATCAGCCCCAGCATTTT. Translation gives CASSWGHTYQPQHF.

The chain combines TRBV6-2 or TRBV6-3 with TRBJ1-2; D gene unclear. The CDR3 is 14 residues long. Trimming cost V 0 bases and J 5 bases, with 10 bases left between them. Germline-derived CDR1 and CDR2 are MNHEY and SVGEGT. CDR3 in amino acids: CASSYSSGLYGYTF. In DNA, the CDR3 is TGTGCCAGCAGTTACTCGTCTGGACTGTATGGCTACACCTTC.

This chain joins TRBV27 and TRBJ2-7, with TRBD1 matching over 8 bases. With 4 bases clipped from V and 7 bases from J, the junction kept 6 bases outside the gene matches. Germline CDR1 is MNHEY and CDR2 is SMNVEV (reference sequence). CDR3 length equals 13 residues. The CDR3 sequence is CASSWTGNWEQYF. CDR3 DNA sequence: TGTGCCAGCAGTTGGACAGGGAATTGGGAGCAGTACTTC.

This clone was observed a single time. V usage is TRBV28 and J usage is TRBJ1-1; D possibly corresponds to TRBD1 (5 bases). Trimming removed 2 bases at V and 4 bases at J, with 14 bases between. There are 15 residues in the CDR3. CDR1 MDHEN and CDR2 SYDVKM come from the germline V gene. DNA of the CDR3: TGTGCCAGCAGTTTACCAACAGGTATGAGCACTGAAGCTTTCTTT. Amino acid sequence: CASSLPTGMSTEAFF.

The chain links TRBV6-5 to TRBJ1-5; no reliable D call. This CDR3 has 13 amino acids. The V gene lost 8 bases and the J gene lost 2 bases, with 10 bases spanning the gap. Germline V gene lookup returns CDR1 MNHEY and CDR2 SVGAGI. The CDR3 sequence is CASRLGGNQPQHF. The DNA for the CDR3 is TGTGCCAGCCGCCTGGGAGGCAATCAGCCCCAGCATTTT.